One sample yielded the 8 T cell receptor beta chains listed below, sequenced in a study of T cell responses to AZD1222 COVID-19 vaccine. Using immunoSEQ multiplex PCR, the repertoire was profiled, and TCRdb retains in-frame clones only, with some absent. This sample has 150,000 to 200,000 clones, with approximately 90% found just once. Here the sequenced sample was peripheral blood, taken 28 days after the second AZD1222 dose. Receptors were obtained from an adult who received the AZD1222 COVID-19 vaccine.

The V gene is TRBV30, the J gene TRBJ2-1; D unresolved. V lost 0 bases, J lost 9 bases, and 9 bases lay in between. CDR1 is GTSNPN, CDR2 SVGIG, per germline (reference sequence). The CDR3 sequence is 12 residues long. CDR3 residues: CAWSVDVGEQFF. CDR3 coding DNA: TGTGCCTGGAGTGTAGATGTGGGTGAGCAGTTCTTC.

The chain uses TRBV19 and TRBJ1-1; D gene ambiguous. The CDR3 extends over 14 amino acids. Germline V gives CDR1 LNHDA, CDR2 SQIVND (reference sequence). V was pared by 2 bases and J by 0 bases, with 7 bases between. The CDR3 coding sequence is TGTGCCAGTAGTATATCGGGGATGAACACTGAAGCTTTCTTT. It yields the protein CASSISGMNTEAFF.

J is TRBJ2-2 and V is TRBV7-2; TRBD2 matches 12 bases. This CDR3 has 16 amino acids. From germline, CDR1 is SGHTA and CDR2 FQGNSA. V lost 8 bases and J lost 3; bases outside the gene matches: 7. The CDR3 nucleotides read TGTGCCAGCGGGTTAAGACTAGCGGGAGACACCGGGGAGCTGTTTTTT. This codes for CASGLRLAGDTGELFF.

The genes are TRBV4-3 and TRBJ1-1; D gene ambiguous. The CDR3 has 16 residues. V lost 0 bases and J 0 bases, leaving 11 bases between the germline ends. CDR1 LGHNA and CDR2 YSLEER come from the germline V gene. In DNA form, the CDR3 reads TGCGCCAGCAGCCAAGATCCTGGCGGACTGAACACTGAAGCTTTCTTT. Amino acids: CASSQDPGGLNTEAFF.

This sequence joins TRBV18 and TRBJ2-7, with 11 nucleotides matching TRBD1. The CDR3 is 15 residues long. Germline V lookup: CDR1 KGHSH, CDR2 LQKENI. Trimming cost V 0 bases and J 6 bases; bases outside gene matches: 4. The CDR3 here is CASSPPGQGGVEQYF. CDR3 sequence (DNA): TGTGCCAGCTCACCACCGGGACAGGGGGGCGTCGAGCAGTACTTC.

J is TRBJ2-5 and V is TRBV7-8; tentatively, D is TRBD1 (6 bases). Trimming shortened V by 7 bases and J by 0 bases, and 18 bases separated the two germline ends. The length of the CDR3 is 16 residues. Per germline, CDR1 SGHVS and CDR2 FQNEAQ. This chain's CDR3 is CASKITGPPNQETQYF. DNA of the CDR3: TGTGCCAGCAAAATTACAGGGCCCCCCAACCAAGAGACCCAGTACTTC.

V is TRBV30 and J is TRBJ1-6; no clear D gene. Germline assignment: CDR1 GTSNPN and CDR2 SVGIG (reference sequence). There are 17 residues in the CDR3. V was shortened by 0 bases and J by 6 bases, with 18 bases between the two germline ends. The CDR3 DNA reads as TGTGCCTGGAGTGTACCCATTCCCGCGGCTCGTAATTCACCCCTCCACTTT. It yields the protein CAWSVPIPAARNSPLHF.

The chain employs TRBV11-2 and TRBJ2-2; the match to TRBD2 covers 10 bases. Germline V gives CDR1 SGHAT, CDR2 FQNNGV. This CDR3 spans 14 amino acids. Trimming took 5 bases from V and 5 from J; bases not matched to a gene: 2. The CDR3, as DNA: TGTGCCAGCAGCCGACTAGCGGGTACCGGGGAGCTGTTTTTT. Translation gives CASSRLAGTGELFF.